This passage covers 12 T cell receptor beta chains from one sample sequenced in a study of OX40 agonist ivuxolimab in advanced cancers. Clones were read by immunoSEQ multiplex PCR, and TCRdb kept only the in-frame ones, dropping some. The table records 70,000 or so clones, approximately 80% of them present only once. The specimen comprised CD4+ or CD8+ T cells sorted from blood, sampled in a trial of the OX40 agonist ivuxolimab. The receptor source for this set is an adult with an advanced solid tumor such as melanoma, head and neck, liver or kidney cancer.

The chain has TRBV6-5 and TRBJ1-3, with TRBD1 matching 7 bases. Germline V gene lookup returns CDR1 MNHEY and CDR2 SVGAGI. This CDR3 has 14 amino acids. With V trimmed by 5 bases and J by 2 bases, 3 bases remained unmatched. The CDR3 bases are TGTGCCAGCAGTCCCGACAGGGCTGGAAACACCATATATTTT. It codes for CASSPDRAGNTIYF.

The chain links TRBV2 to TRBJ1-4; TRBD1 is a possible D gene (5 bases). Trimming left V 8 bases short and J 7 bases short, with 8 bases between. This CDR3 is 11 amino acids long. Germline V gene lookup returns CDR1 SNHLY and CDR2 FYNNEI. CDR3 in amino acids: CASLRVEKLFF. CDR3 in DNA: TGTGCCAGCCTCAGGGTTGAAAAACTGTTTTTT.

This clone was observed a single time. The chain combines TRBV27 with TRBJ1-5; the match to TRBD1 covers 9 bases. CDR1 MNHEY and CDR2 SMNVEV come from the germline V gene (reference sequence). V lost 7 bases and J lost 1; bases outside the gene matches: 8. The CDR3 consists of 16 residues. In nucleotides, the CDR3 is TGTGCCAGCAAGCCAGGACAGGGGAGAAGCAATCAGCCCCAGCATTTT. Translated: CASKPGQGRSNQPQHF.

The chain is built from TRBV27 and TRBJ2-5, with TRBD2 as a possible D gene (5 bases). CDR1 is MNHEY and CDR2 is SMNVEV in the germline V gene (reference sequence). CDR3 size: 10 residues. CDR3 sequence (DNA): TGTGTATCGCCGGGGGAGACCCAGTACTTC. This codes for CVSPGETQYF.

The chain carries TRBV6-1 and TRBJ2-1, with TRBD2 matching over 10 bases. V gave up 4 bases and J gave up 8 bases; unmatched junction bases: 8. Germline V gene sequence: CDR1 MNHNS, CDR2 SASEGT. This CDR3 region has 15 residues. CDR3 sequence: CASSAGASGSHEQFF. CDR3 nucleotides: TGTGCCAGCAGTGCCGGGGCTAGCGGGAGCCATGAGCAGTTCTTC.

This chain links TRBV5-1 with TRBJ2-4; 9 nucleotides line up with TRBD1. This CDR3 is 17 amino acids long. Germline V gene lookup returns CDR1 SGHRS and CDR2 YFSETQ. Trimming cost V 4 bases and J 0 bases; bases outside gene matches: 8. CDR3 DNA sequence: TGCGCCAGCAGCAACTTACAGGGGGCCCAAGCCAAAAACATTCAGTACTTC. Amino acids: CASSNLQGAQAKNIQYF.

In the case of this clone: The same CDR3 can be traced to other DNA sequences in this sample. This chain joins TRBV6-6 and TRBJ2-1, with TRBD2 matching 7 bases. The V and J ends lost 5 bases and 5 bases, in that order; junction bases with no gene match: 9. The CDR3 totals 15 residues. Germline assignment: CDR1 MNHNY and CDR2 SVGAGI (reference sequence). The CDR3 coding sequence is TGTGCCAGCAGTCTGCAACTAGCGAGCGACAATGAGCAGTTCTTC. Protein product: CASSLQLASDNEQFF.

The chain recombines TRBV9 with TRBJ1-6; D is possibly TRBD1 (6 bases). Germline V gives CDR1 SGDLS, CDR2 YYNGEE. Trimming removed 4 bases at V and 3 bases at J, with 8 bases between. The CDR3 is 14 amino acids. In DNA form, the CDR3 reads TGTGCCAGCAGCTTGGGACACTATAATTCACCCCTCCACTTT. Its protein is CASSLGHYNSPLHF.

Regarding this clone: The identical CDR3 is also encoded by other nucleotide sequences in the sample. The chain employs TRBV7-3 and TRBJ2-3, with TRBD2 as a possible D gene (6 bases). Germline assignment: CDR1 SGHTA and CDR2 FQGTGA. The CDR3 runs to 16 residues. V lost 1 base, J lost 1 base, and 12 bases lay in between. The CDR3 DNA follows: TGTGCCAGCAGCTTAAGAGCTAGCGCGGGCACAGATACGCAGTATTTT. Protein sequence: CASSLRASAGTDTQYF.

The genes are TRBV5-1 and TRBJ2-3; TRBD2 matches at 13 bases. Trimming removed 0 bases from V and 3 bases from J; junction bases left unmatched: 10. Looked up from germline, CDR1 is SGHRS and CDR2 is YFSETQ. CDR3 size: 19 residues. The CDR3 DNA follows: TGCGCCAGCAGCTTGGATAATACTAGCGGGAGGGCCCTTACAGATACGCAGTATTTT. This gives the protein CASSLDNTSGRALTDTQYF.

The genes are TRBV27 and TRBJ1-2; D is uncertain. V lost 2 bases, J lost 1 base, and 14 bases lay in between. Germline CDR1 MNHEY, CDR2 SMNVEV (reference sequence). The CDR3 spans 16 residues. In DNA, the CDR3 is TGTGCCAGCAGTTTAAGCCCCCCGAGGGATAACTATGGCTACACCTTC. Its protein product is CASSLSPPRDNYGYTF.

The chain uses TRBV4-2 and TRBJ2-7; 7 bases fit TRBD1. The CDR3 covers 16 residues. Unmatched junction bases numbered 7, after V lost 2 bases and J lost 0 bases. Per the germline V gene, CDR1 is LGHNA and CDR2 is YNFKEQ. The CDR3 protein is CASSQPDRAHSYEQYF. CDR3 sequence (DNA): TGTGCCAGCAGCCAACCCGACAGGGCACACTCCTACGAGCAGTACTTC.